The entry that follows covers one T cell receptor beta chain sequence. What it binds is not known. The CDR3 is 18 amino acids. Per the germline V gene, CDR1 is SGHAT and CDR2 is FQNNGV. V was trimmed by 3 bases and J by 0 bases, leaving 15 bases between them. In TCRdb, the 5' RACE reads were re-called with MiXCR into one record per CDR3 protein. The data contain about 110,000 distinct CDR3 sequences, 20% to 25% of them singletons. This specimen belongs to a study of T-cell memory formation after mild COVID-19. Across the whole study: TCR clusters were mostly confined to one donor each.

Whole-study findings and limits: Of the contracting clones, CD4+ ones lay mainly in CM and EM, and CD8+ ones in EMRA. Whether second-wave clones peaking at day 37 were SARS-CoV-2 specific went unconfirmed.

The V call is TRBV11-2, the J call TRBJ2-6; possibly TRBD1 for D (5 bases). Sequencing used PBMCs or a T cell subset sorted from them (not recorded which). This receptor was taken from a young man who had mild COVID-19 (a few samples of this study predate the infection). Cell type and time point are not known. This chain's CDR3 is CASSFTGLPYSGANVLTF. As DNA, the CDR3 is TGTGCCAGCAGCTTTACAGGCCTACCGTACTCTGGGGCCAACGTCCTGACTTTC. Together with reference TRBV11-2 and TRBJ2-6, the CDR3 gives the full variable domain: EAGVAQSPRYKIIEKRQSVAFWCNPISGHATLYWYQQILGQGPKLLIQFQNNGVVDDSQLPKDRFSAERLKGVDSTLKIQPAKLEDSAVYLCASSFTGLPYSGANVLTFGAGSRLTVL.